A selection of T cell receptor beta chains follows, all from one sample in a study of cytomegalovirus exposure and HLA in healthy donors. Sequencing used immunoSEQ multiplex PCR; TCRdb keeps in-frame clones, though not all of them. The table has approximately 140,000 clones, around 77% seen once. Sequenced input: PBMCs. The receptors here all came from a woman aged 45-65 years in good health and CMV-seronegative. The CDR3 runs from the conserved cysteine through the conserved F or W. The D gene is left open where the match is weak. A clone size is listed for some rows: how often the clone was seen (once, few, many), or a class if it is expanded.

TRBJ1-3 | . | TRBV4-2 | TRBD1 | TGTGCCAGCAGCCGGCCGACAGGGGACTCTGGAAACACCATATATTTT | CASSRPTGDSGNTIYF
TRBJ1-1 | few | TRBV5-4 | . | TGTGCCAGCAGCTTTGCGGGGATCGAGAACACTGAAGCTTTCTTT | CASSFAGIENTEAFF
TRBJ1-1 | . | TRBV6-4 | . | TGTGCCAGCAGTGACTCACCCCCAGGGTGGAACACTGAAGCTTTCTTT | CASSDSPPGWNTEAFF
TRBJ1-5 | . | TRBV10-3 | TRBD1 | TGTGCCATCAGTGACCCCGCCGGAGACAGGGGCCTAAGAGAGCCCCAGCATTTT | CAISDPAGDRGLREPQHF
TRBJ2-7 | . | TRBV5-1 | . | TGCGCCAGCAGCTTGGAAGGGAGCGCCTACGAGCAGTACTTC | CASSLEGSAYEQYF
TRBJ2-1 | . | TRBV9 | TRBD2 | TGTGCCAGCAGCGTACCAGCGGGAGGAGCCGTAAGCGAGCAGTTCTTC | CASSVPAGGAVSEQFF
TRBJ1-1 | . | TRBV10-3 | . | TGTGCCATCAGTGGTCCGGGGGGCGCGGGGAACACTGAAGCTTTCTTT | CAISGPGGAGNTEAFF
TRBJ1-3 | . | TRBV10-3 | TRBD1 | TGTGCCATCAGTGAGAGGGACAGGGGCTCTGGAAACACCATATATTTT | CAISERDRGSGNTIYF
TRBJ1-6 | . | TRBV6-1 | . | TGTGCCAGCAGTGATCAGGGTGGGAATTCACCCCTCCACTTT | CASSDQGGNSPLHF
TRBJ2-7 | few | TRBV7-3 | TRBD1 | TGTGCCAGCAGCCTAGACCGGGACAGCCCCAGGTACTTC | CASSLDRDSPRYF
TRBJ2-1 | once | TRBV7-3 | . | TGTGCCAGCAGGCTCCAAGGACAGTACAATGAGCAGTTCTTC | CASRLQGQYNEQFF
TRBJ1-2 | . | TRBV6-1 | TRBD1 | TGTGCCAGCAGGGAAACCGGGACAGAATATGGCTACACCTTC | CASRETGTEYGYTF
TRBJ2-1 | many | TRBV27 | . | TGTGCCAGCAGTATAGACCAGGGTTCCTACAATGAGCAGTTCTTC | CASSIDQGSYNEQFF
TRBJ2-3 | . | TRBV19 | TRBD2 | TGTGCCAGTAGTCCTAGGCGGGGAGCGGGAGGCCAAGATACGCAGTATTTT | CASSPRRGAGGQDTQYF